This T cell receptor (beta chain) was captured by sequencing in a study of blood T cell repertoires in COVID-19. The V gene's germline CDR1 is SGDLS and CDR2 YYNGEE. CDR3 length: 15 residues. V was pared by 4 bases and J by 4 bases, with 3 bases of the junction left unmatched. Using immunoSEQ multiplex PCR, the repertoire was profiled, and TCRdb retains in-frame clones only, with some absent. The sample includes about 170,000 clones, around 80% of them seen just once. Source material: peripheral blood. The receptor's source is a woman aged 65 to 85 with COVID-19, enrolled during active disease. The chain joins TRBV9 to TRBJ2-1; 12 bases agree with TRBD2. CDR3 residues: CASSYGTSGYNEQFF. The CDR3 DNA follows: TGTGCCAGCAGCTACGGGACTAGCGGGTACAATGAGCAGTTCTTC.